These T cell receptor beta chains were read from a single sample in a study of cytomegalovirus exposure and HLA in healthy donors. TCRdb's table, derived via immunoSEQ multiplex PCR, lists solely in-frame clones and lacks some. The profile shows 150,000 to 250,000 clones, about 81% of them singletons. Sequenced sample: PBMCs. The receptors derive from a woman under 40 in good health and CMV-seronegative. Both conserved end residues are part of each CDR3. The order of the fields is V gene, J gene, D gene, clone size, CDR3 DNA, CDR3 protein. D genes are given only for firm matches. Expanded clones get a size class; other rows say once, few or many, or leave the size out.

TRBV28	TRBJ1-5	.	.	TGTGCCAGCAGCCCTGGACAGCTCAATCAGCCCCAGCATTTT	CASSPGQLNQPQHF
TRBV6-1	TRBJ2-7	TRBD2	.	TGTGCCAGCAGTGAAAACCCCCAGCGGGGCGGCGAGCAGTACTTC	CASSENPQRGGEQYF
TRBV14	TRBJ2-3	.	.	TGTGCCAGCAGCCACCTACTGGGCGGGACCACAGATACGCAGTATTTT	CASSHLLGGTTDTQYF
TRBV27	TRBJ1-2	.	few	TGTGCCAGCAGTTTCGGAACAGACTATGGCTACACCTTC	CASSFGTDYGYTF
TRBV11-2	TRBJ1-2	.	.	TGTGCCAGCAGCTTCCAGACAGGAACCTATGGCTACACCTTC	CASSFQTGTYGYTF
TRBV19	TRBJ2-1	.	few	TGTGCCAGTAGTAGGACTACCGGGACCGCAAATGAGCAGTTCTTC	CASSRTTGTANEQFF
TRBV2	TRBJ2-3	TRBD2	.	TGTGCCAGCAGTCGAGGGACTAGCGGGCTAGATACGCAGTATTTT	CASSRGTSGLDTQYF
TRBV19	TRBJ2-1	TRBD2	.	TGTGCCAGTAGTAAAGGACTAGCAGTCTACAATGAGCAGTTCTTC	CASSKGLAVYNEQFF
TRBV28	TRBJ1-1	TRBD1	.	TGTGCCAGCAGTTTTATGGGATCTACAGGGGTAAGCACTGAAGCTTTCTTT	CASSFMGSTGVSTEAFF
TRBV7-6	TRBJ2-7	TRBD2	.	TGTGCCAGCAGCTCCCCTAGCGGGAACACCTACGAGCAGTACTTC	CASSSPSGNTYEQYF
TRBV5-1	TRBJ2-7	TRBD2	.	TGCGCCAGCAGCCTGGGACTAGCGGGAGGGGACGAGCAGTACTTC	CASSLGLAGGDEQYF
TRBV15	TRBJ2-6	TRBD1	.	TGTGCCACCGCGGACAGGGTAGGGTCTGGGGCCAACGTCCTGACTTTC	CATADRVGSGANVLTF
TRBV7-8	TRBJ2-3	.	.	TGTGCCAGCAGCATTAGGTCTAGGGGTTTCACAGATACGCAGTATTTT	CASSIRSRGFTDTQYF
TRBV13	TRBJ2-2	TRBD2	.	TGTGCCAGCACTCCTGAGGGCGGGAGGTGGACCGGGGAGCTGTTTTTT	CASTPEGGRWTGELFF
TRBV23-1	TRBJ2-7	TRBD1	.	TGCGCCAGCAGTCAATCAGTAACCTGGACAGGCCGCCACGAGCAGTACTTC	CASSQSVTWTGRHEQYF
TRBV6-5	TRBJ2-7	TRBD1	.	TGTGCCAGCAGTTGGACAGGGTTAGGAGCCTACGAGCAGTACTTC	CASSWTGLGAYEQYF
TRBV7-9	TRBJ2-5	TRBD2	.	TGTGCCAGCAGCTTGCAGATGGGAGGGGAGACCCAGTACTTC	CASSLQMGGETQYF
TRBV7-3	TRBJ2-5	.	once	TGTGCCAGCAGCTTAACGTCGGGTATAAGGAAGACCCAGTACTTC	CASSLTSGIRKTQYF
TRBV7-2	TRBJ2-2	.	.	TGTGCCAGCATCTGGGGGCGGCCGAACACCGGGGAGCTGTTTTTT	CASIWGRPNTGELFF
TRBV15	TRBJ1-1	TRBD1	few	TGTGCCACCAGCAGAGATTCCCCGGACAGGGTCCCTGAAGCTTTCTTT	CATSRDSPDRVPEAFF
TRBV7-9	TRBJ2-3	.	.	TGTGCCAGCAGCTTAGCGGTAGGGGCAGATACGCAGTATTTT	CASSLAVGADTQYF